Reported below is one TCR beta chain. Its antigen is currently unknown. Germline values: CDR1 LGHNA, CDR2 YSLEER. The V and J ends lost 0 bases and 3 bases, in that order; junction bases with no gene match: 13. The CDR3 covers 19 residues. The data were produced by immunoSEQ multiplex PCR, yet TCRdb's version contains in-frame clones alone and is incomplete. Here the sample spans 70,000 to 100,000 clones, approximately 86% being singletons. This sample is part of a study of radiotherapy plus CTLA-4 blockade in lung cancer. Looking at the study overall: The study recorded objective responses in roughly a sixth of patients and disease control in approximately 33%.

Study outcomes and limitations: Among blood TCR repertoires after radiotherapy plus ipilimumab, tumor-derived clones expanded.

The study gave focal radiation plus ipilimumab CTLA-4 blockade to patients with chemo-refractory metastatic non-small-cell lung cancer. The gene calls are TRBV4-3 and TRBJ2-7, with 11 bases lining up with TRBD2. This TCR was sampled from a human donor with non-small cell lung cancer who had a partial response to radiotherapy plus ipilimumab. This specimen was peripheral blood, taken from a patient treated with radiotherapy plus ipilimumab. CDR3 DNA sequence: TGCGCCAGCAGCCAAGAGGGTTGTAGACTAGCGGGACAAAACTACGAGCAGTACGTC. Encoded protein: CASSQEGCRLAGQNYEQYV.